A selection of T cell receptor beta chains follows, all from one sample in a study of T-cell reconstitution after alpha-beta-depleted transplantation in children. Using its own MiXCR run on the PCR reads, TCRdb lists one record per CDR3 protein. The sample gives approximately 500,000 distinct CDR3 sequences, roughly 30% of which show up once; about 35% is in the top ten. The sequencing here drew on PBMCs, taken before TCRalphabeta/CD19-depleted stem cell transplant. The receptors come from a boy less than two years old with Wiskott-Aldrich syndrome, due to receive a stem cell transplant. Both conserved end residues are part of each CDR3.

J gene | V gene | CDR3 protein
TRBJ1-1 | TRBV18 | CASSTQRTEAFF
TRBJ2-2 | TRBV6-6 | CASSYLYTGELFF
TRBJ2-5 | TRBV7-9 | CASSLIAGGPKETQYF
TRBJ2-5 | TRBV5-5 | CASSFQREETHYF
TRBJ2-7 | TRBV14 | CASSQRPYEQYF
TRBJ2-3 | TRBV29-1 | CSVQVGQGADTQYF
TRBJ1-3 | TRBV3-1 | CASSPPRVTQGSGNTIYF
TRBJ2-1 | TRBV5-1 | CASSSSTGQGGEQFF
TRBJ2-3 | TRBV27 | CASSWTGGWGDTQYF
TRBJ2-3 | TRBV5-1 | CASSAERTWDTQYF
TRBJ2-7 | TRBV5-1 | CASSLNGAYEQYF
TRBJ2-1 | TRBV5-1 | CASSFGLAGDGNEQFF
TRBJ1-3 | TRBV5-1 | CASSLGTGDPSGNTIYF
TRBJ2-5 | TRBV4-1 | CASSQLPGETQYF
TRBJ1-2 | TRBV28 | CASRRKSYYGYTF
TRBJ2-1 | TRBV20-1 | CSARRSGGGEQFF
TRBJ2-1 | TRBV14 | CASSQQLYNEQFF
TRBJ2-1 | TRBV6-1 | CASRRGLAGGEQFF
TRBJ2-7 | TRBV5-1 | CASSLEAGDSYEQYF
TRBJ2-1 | TRBV5-1 | CASSPGVALYNEQFF
TRBJ2-1 | TRBV24-1 | CATRHLCRNLLDEQFF
TRBJ2-5 | TRBV12-3/TRBV12-4 | CASRPSQVQETQYF
TRBJ2-1 | TRBV15 | CATSSRTSGNNEQFF
TRBJ2-1 | TRBV9 | CASSVVDRSYNEQFF